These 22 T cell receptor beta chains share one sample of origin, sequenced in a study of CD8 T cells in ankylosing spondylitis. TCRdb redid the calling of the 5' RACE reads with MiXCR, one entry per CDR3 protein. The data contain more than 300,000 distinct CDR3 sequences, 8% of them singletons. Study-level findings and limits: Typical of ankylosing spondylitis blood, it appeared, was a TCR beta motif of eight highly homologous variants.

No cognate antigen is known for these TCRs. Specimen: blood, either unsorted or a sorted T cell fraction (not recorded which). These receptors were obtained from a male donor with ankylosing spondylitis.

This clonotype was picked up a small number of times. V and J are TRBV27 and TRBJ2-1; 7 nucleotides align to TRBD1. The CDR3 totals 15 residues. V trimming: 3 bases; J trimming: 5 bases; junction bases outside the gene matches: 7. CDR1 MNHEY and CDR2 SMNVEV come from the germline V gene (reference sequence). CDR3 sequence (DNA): TGTGCCAGCAGTTTCTTCCGGGACAGTAACAATGAGCAGTTCTTC. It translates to CASSFFRDSNNEQFF.

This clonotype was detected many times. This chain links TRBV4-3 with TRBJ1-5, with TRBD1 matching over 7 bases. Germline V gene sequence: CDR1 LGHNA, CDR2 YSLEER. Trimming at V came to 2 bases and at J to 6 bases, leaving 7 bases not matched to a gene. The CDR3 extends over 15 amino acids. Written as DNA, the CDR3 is TGCGCCAGCAGCCAACTCGCAGGGGGTCGTCAGCCCCAGCATTTT. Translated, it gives CASSQLAGGRQPQHF.

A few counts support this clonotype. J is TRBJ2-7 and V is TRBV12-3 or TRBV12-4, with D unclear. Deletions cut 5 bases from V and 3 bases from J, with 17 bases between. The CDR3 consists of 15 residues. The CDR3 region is CASSPRTRISYEQYF. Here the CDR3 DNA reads TGTGCCAGCAGTCCTCGGACCCGTATTAGCTACGAGCAGTACTTC.

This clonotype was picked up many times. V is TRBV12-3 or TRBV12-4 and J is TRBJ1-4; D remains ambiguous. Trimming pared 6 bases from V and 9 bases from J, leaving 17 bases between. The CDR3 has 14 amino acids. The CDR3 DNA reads TGTGCCAGCAGCATCGCGGGAGGCCACAAAAAACTGTTTTTT. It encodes CASSIAGGHKKLFF.

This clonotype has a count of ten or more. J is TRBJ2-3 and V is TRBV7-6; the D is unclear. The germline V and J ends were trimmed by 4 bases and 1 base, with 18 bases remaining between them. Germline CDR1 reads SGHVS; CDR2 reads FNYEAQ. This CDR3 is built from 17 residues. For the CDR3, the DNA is TGTGCCAGCAGCTCCCTACGTGGTCCTTCGCGCACAGATACGCAGTATTTT. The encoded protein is CASSSLRGPSRTDTQYF.

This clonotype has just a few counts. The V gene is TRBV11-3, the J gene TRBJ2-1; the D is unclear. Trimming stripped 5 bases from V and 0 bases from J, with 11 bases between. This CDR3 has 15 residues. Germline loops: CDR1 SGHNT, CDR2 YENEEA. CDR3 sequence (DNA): TGTGCCAGCAGCCCCACCCCTAGCTCCTACAATGAGCAGTTCTTC. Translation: CASSPTPSSYNEQFF.

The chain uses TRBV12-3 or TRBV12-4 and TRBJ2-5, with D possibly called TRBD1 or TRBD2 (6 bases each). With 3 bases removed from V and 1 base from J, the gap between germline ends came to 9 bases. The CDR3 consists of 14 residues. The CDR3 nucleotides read TGTGCCAGCAGTTTGCGGGACATCCAAGAGACCCAGTACTTC. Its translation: CASSLRDIQETQYF.

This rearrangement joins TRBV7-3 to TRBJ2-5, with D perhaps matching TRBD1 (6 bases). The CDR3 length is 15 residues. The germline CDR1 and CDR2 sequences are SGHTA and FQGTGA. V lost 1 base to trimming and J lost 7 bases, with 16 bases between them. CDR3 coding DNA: TGTGCCAGCAGCTTAATGCCCGCCCAAGGGGGGACCCAGTACTTC. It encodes CASSLMPAQGGTQYF.

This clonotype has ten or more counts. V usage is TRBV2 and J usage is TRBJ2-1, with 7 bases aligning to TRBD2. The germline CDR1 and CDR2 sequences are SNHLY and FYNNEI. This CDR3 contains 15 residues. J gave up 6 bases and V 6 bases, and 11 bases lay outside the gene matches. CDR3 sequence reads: CASRPGTTPVNEQFF. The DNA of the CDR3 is TGTGCCAGCAGGCCCGGGACTACCCCCGTCAATGAGCAGTTCTTC.

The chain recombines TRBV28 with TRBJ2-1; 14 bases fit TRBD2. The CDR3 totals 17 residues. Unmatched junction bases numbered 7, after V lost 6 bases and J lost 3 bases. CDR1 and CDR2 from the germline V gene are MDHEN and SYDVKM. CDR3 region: CASRTPGTSGSYNEQFF. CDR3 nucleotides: TGTGCCAGCAGAACTCCCGGGACTAGCGGGAGCTACAATGAGCAGTTCTTC.

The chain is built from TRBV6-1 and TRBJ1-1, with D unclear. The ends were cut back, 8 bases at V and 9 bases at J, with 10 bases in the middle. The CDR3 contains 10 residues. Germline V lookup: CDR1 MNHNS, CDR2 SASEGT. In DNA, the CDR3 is TGTGCCAGCGGGGATGGTCAAGCTTTCTTT. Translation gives CASGDGQAFF.

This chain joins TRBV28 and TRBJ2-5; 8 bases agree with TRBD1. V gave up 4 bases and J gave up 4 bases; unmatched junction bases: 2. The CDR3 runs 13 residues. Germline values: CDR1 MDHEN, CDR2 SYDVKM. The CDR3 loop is CASSSGGRETQYF. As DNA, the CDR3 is TGTGCCAGCAGTTCAGGGGGCCGAGAGACCCAGTACTTC.

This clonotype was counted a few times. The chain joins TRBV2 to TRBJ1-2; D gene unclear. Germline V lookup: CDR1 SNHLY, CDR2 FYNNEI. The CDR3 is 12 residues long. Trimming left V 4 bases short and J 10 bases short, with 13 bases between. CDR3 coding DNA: TGTGCCAGCAGTGGGTTTCTCGTTGCCTACACCTTC. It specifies CASSGFLVAYTF.

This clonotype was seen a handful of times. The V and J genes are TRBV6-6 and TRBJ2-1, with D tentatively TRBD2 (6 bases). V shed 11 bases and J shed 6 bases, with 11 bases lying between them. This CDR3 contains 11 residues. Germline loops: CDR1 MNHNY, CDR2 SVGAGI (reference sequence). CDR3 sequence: CAGGSFNEQFF. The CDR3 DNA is TGTGCCGGGGGGTCTTTCAATGAGCAGTTCTTC.

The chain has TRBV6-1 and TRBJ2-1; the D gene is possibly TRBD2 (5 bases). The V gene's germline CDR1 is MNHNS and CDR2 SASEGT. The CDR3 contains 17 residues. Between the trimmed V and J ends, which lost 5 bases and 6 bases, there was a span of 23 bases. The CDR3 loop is CASSPIQTSWDGNEQFF. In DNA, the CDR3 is TGTGCCAGCAGTCCAATACAAACTAGTTGGGATGGCAATGAGCAGTTCTTC.

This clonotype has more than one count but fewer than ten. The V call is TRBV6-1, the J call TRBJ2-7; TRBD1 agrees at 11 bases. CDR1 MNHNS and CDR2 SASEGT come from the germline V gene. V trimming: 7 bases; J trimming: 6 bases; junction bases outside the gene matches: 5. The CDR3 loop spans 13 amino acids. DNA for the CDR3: TGTGCCAGCACCGGACAGGGGGCGAGCGAGCAGTACTTC. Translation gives CASTGQGASEQYF.

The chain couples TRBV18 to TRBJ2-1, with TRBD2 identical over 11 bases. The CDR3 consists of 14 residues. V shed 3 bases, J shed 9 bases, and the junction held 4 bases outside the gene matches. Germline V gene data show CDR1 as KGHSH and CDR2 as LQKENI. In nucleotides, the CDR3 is TGTGCCAGCTCACCGACTAGCGGGAAGTCTGAGCAGTTCTTC. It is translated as CASSPTSGKSEQFF.

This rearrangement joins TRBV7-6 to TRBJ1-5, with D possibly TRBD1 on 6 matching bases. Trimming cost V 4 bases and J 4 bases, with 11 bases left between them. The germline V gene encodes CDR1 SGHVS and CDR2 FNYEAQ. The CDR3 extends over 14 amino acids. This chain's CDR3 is CASSSGVQNQPQHF. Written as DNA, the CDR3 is TGTGCCAGCAGCTCAGGGGTACAGAATCAGCCCCAGCATTTT.

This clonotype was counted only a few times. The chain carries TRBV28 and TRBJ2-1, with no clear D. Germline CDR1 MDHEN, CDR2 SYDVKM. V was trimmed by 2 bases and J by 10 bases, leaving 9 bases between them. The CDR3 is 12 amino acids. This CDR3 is CASSLAAREQFF. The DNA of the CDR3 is TGTGCCAGCAGTTTAGCGGCTAGGGAGCAGTTCTTC.

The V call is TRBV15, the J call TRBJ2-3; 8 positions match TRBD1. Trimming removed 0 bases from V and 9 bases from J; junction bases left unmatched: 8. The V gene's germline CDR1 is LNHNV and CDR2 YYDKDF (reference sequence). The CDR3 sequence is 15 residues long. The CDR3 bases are TGTGCCACCAGCAGAGATCCCAGGGGGCAAGGCACGCAGTATTTT. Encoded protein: CATSRDPRGQGTQYF.

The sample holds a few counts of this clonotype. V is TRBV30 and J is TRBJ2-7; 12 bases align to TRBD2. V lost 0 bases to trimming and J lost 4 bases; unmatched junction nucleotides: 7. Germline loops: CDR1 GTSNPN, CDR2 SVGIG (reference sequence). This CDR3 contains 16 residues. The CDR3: CAWSVPTSGSFYEQYF. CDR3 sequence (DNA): TGTGCCTGGAGTGTCCCGACTAGCGGGAGCTTTTACGAGCAGTACTTC.

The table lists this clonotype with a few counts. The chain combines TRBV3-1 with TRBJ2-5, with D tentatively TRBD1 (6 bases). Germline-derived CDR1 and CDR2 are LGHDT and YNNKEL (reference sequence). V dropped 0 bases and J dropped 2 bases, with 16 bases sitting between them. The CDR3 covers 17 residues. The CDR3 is CASSQDLVRQAQETQYF. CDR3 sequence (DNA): TGTGCCAGCAGCCAAGACCTGGTGAGACAGGCTCAAGAGACCCAGTACTTC.